The T cell receptor beta chain under discussion was sequenced for a study of cytomegalovirus exposure and HLA in healthy donors. Study summary: From HLA-typed donors, an early data release held approximately 85 million unique TCRs. Study-wide results and caveats: HLA-A and HLA-B allele assignments for most subjects were reportedly predicted accurately using TCR beta sequences. Being productive about 90% or about 30% of the time was typical of most TCR beta V segments in an earlier analysis.

CDR3 length: 17 residues. The V gene lost 0 bases and the J gene lost 3 bases, with 14 bases spanning the gap. Germline CDR1 and CDR2: SGHDN and FVKESK. The PCR employed 60 Vbeta primers together with 13 Jbeta primers. TCRdb's copy holds only in-frame clones and misses some; the assay was immunoSEQ multiplex PCR. The repertoire has some 150,000 clones, roughly 76% of them found once; the top ten carry approximately 13%. For this clone: Its antigen is as yet unknown.

What was sequenced was PBMCs. The sequence was obtained from a woman in her forties or fifties in good health and CMV-seronegative. The rearrangement links TRBV14 to TRBJ2-2; TRBD2 is a possible D gene (6 bases). CDR3 DNA: TGTGCCAGCAGCCAAGATACGGGACTCACGGACACCGGGGAGCTGTTTTTT. As protein: CASSQDTGLTDTGELFF.